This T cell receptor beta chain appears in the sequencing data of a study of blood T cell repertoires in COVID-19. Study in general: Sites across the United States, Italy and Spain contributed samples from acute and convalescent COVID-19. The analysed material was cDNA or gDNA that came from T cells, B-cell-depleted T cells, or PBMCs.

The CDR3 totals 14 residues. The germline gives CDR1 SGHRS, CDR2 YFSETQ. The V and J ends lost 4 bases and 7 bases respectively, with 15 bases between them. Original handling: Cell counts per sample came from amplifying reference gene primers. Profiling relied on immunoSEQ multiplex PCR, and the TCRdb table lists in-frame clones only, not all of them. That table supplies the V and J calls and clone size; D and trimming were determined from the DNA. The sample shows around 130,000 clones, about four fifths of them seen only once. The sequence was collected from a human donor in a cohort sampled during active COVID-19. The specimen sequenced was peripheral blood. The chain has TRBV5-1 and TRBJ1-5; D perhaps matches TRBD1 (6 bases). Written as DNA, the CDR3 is TGCGCCAGCAGCGCCACGACAGGAGACCAGCCCCAGCATTTT. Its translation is CASSATTGDQPQHF.